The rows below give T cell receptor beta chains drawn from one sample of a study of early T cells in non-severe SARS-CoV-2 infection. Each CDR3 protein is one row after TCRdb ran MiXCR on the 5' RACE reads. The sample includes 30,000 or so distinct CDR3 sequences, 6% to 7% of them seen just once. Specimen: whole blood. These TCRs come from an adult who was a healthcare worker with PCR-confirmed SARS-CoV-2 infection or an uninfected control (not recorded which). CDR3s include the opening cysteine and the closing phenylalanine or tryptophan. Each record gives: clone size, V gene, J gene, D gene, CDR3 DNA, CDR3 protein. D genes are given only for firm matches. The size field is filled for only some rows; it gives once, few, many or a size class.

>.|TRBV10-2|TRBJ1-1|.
TGCGCCAGCAGGTTTGGGGGGACTGAAGCTTTCTTT
CASRFGGTEAFF
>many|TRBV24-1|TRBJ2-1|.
TGTGCCACCAGTGATGCCAGTAGAGATGAGCAGTTCTTC
CATSDASRDEQFF
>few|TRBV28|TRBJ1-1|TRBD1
TGTGCCAGCAGTCCACACGAAACAGGGGGCCGTGGCACTGAAGCTTTCTTT
CASSPHETGGRGTEAFF
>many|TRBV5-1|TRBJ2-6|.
TGCGCCAGCAGCCACGGCTCTGGGGCCAACGTCCTGACTTTC
CASSHGSGANVLTF
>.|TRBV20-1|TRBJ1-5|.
TGCAGTGCCCCTAGAGGGGGAGTCGGTCAGCCCCAGCATTTT
CSAPRGGVGQPQHF
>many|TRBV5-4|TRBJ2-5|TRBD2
TGTGCCAGCGGACTAGCTGCCCAAGAGACCCAGTACTTC
CASGLAAQETQYF
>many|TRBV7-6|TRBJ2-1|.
TGTGCCAGCAGCTTGGCTAGTGGAGGCAATGAGCAGTTCTTC
CASSLASGGNEQFF
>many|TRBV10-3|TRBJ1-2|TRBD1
TGTGCCATCAGTGGGGGACAGGGGAGAGACTATGGCTACACCTTC
CAISGGQGRDYGYTF
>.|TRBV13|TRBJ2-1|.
TGTGCCAGCAGCTACCTAGTTAGGCGGGGCAATGAGCAGTTCTTC
CASSYLVRRGNEQFF
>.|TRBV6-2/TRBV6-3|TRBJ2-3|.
TGTGCCAGCGCGTCGGCTATAGATAGCACAGATACGCAGTATTTT
CASASAIDSTDTQYF
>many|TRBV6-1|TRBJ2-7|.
TGTGCCAGCAGTGAAAGGGGAAGCAAGAAGGCCTACGAGCAGTACTTC
CASSERGSKKAYEQYF
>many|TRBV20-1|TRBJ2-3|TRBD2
TGCAGTGCTTCCCCGGGACTAGCTGTAGATACGCAGTATTTT
CSASPGLAVDTQYF
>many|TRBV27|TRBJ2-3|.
TGTGCCAGCAGCTTTAAACTCAACACAGATACGCAGTATTTT
CASSFKLNTDTQYF
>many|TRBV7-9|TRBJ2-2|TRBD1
TGTGCCAGCAGCCGGTGGCCCGACAGGGGAAACACCGGGGAGCTGTTTTTT
CASSRWPDRGNTGELFF
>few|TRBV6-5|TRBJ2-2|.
TGTGCCAGCAGTGAAGGACAGGGAGGGAGCGGGGAGCTGTTTTTT
CASSEGQGGSGELFF
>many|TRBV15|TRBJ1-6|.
TGTGCCACCAGCAGAGATGCGGGGACGGGGGGTTCACCCCTCCACTTT
CATSRDAGTGGSPLHF
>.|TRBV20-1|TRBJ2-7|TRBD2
TGCAGTGCTAGTGGACTAGAGGGCCTAAGGGAGCAGTACTTC
CSASGLEGLREQYF
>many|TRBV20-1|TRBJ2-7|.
TGCAGTGCTAGATCCGGGACCGACTACGAGCAGTACTTC
CSARSGTDYEQYF
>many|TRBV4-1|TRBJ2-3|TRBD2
TGCGCCAGCAGCCAATGGGCGGTGGTAGCGGGAAAAGATACGCAGTATTTT
CASSQWAVVAGKDTQYF
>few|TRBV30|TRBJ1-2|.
TGTGCCCAAACACCCACGGAGCATGGCTACACCTTC
CAQTPTEHGYTF
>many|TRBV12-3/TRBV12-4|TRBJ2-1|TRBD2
TGTGCCAGCAGACCTTCGACTAGCGGGAGTAACAATGAGCAGTTCTTC
CASRPSTSGSNNEQFF
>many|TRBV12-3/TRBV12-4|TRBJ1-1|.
TGTGCCAGCAGTTTAAGGGCAGGGGCGAACACTGAAGCTTTCTTT
CASSLRAGANTEAFF
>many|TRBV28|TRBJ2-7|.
TGTGCCAGCAGGGAATTGGGGGGTTCGCACGAGCAGTACTTC
CASRELGGSHEQYF
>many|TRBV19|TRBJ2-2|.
TGTGCCAGTAGTATCCAAAGCACCGGGGAGCTGTTTTTT
CASSIQSTGELFF
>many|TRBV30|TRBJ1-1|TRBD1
TGTGCCTGGACACAGGGGGCGCGGACTGAAGCTTTCTTT
CAWTQGARTEAFF
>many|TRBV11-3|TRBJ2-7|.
TGTGCCAGCAGCCGCCGGGACAACTCCTACGAGCAGTACTTC
CASSRRDNSYEQYF
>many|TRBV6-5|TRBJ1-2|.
TGTGCCAGCAGTTTGGACCCCACAGGCTATGGCTACACCTTC
CASSLDPTGYGYTF
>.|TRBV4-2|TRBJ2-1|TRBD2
TGTGCCAGCAGTCGGGGGGGTGGCGTTGATGAGCAGTTCTTC
CASSRGGGVDEQFF